These T cell receptor beta chains were read from a single sample in a study of blood T cell repertoires in COVID-19. TCRdb keeps only in-frame clones here, not all; method: immunoSEQ multiplex PCR. This repertoire shows 45,000 to 60,000 clones, more than 80% found once; its top ten account for less than 20%. The sample consisted of peripheral blood. The source is a human donor in a cohort sampled during active COVID-19. Each CDR3 is given with its conserved first and last residue. Fields, in order: D gene, V gene, J gene, clone size, CDR3 DNA, CDR3 protein. A D gene is named only where the DNA matches it firmly. The listing skips clone size in some rows; elsewhere it reads once, few, many or a size class.

TRBD1	TRBV30	TRBJ1-6	.	TGTGCCTGCCCGGGACAGAATAATTCACCCCTCCACTTT	CACPGQNNSPLHF
TRBD2	TRBV30	TRBJ2-5	once	TGTGCCTGGAGTATTACTAGCGGGGAGACCCAGTACTTC	CAWSITSGETQYF
.	TRBV11-1	TRBJ1-6	.	TGTGCCAGCAGTTTTACGAGCTCCTATAATTCACCCCTCCACTTT	CASSFTSSYNSPLHF
.	TRBV30	TRBJ2-5	.	TGTGCCTGGAAGGGGGAAGGGGAGACCCAGTACTTC	CAWKGEGETQYF
TRBD1	TRBV4-2	TRBJ2-1	.	TGTGCCAGCAGCCAAGGGGACAGGGTGACTGAGCAGTTCTTC	CASSQGDRVTEQFF
.	TRBV20-1	TRBJ2-1	.	TGCAGTGCTAGTGATCCCGCCACTTCCCAGTTCTTC	CSASDPATSQFF
.	TRBV7-9	TRBJ2-3	.	TGTGCCAGCAGCTTTTCTGACAGAGATACGCAGTATTTT	CASSFSDRDTQYF
.	TRBV6-5	TRBJ1-2	.	TGTGCCAGCAGGATCCAGGGGCTCTTCGGCTACACCTTC	CASRIQGLFGYTF
.	TRBV3-1/TRBV3-2	TRBJ2-3	.	TGTGCCAGCAGCCAAGGGGCCCCTACCACAGATACGCAGTATTTT	CASSQGAPTTDTQYF
TRBD1	TRBV28	TRBJ2-7	.	TGTGCCAGCAGGCCGGGACAGGGTCTCCACGAGCAGTACTTC	CASRPGQGLHEQYF
.	TRBV11-2	TRBJ2-7	few	TGTGCCAGCAGCTCCCTCCGCAGGGCAGGCTACGAGCAGTACTTC	CASSSLRRAGYEQYF
.	TRBV19	TRBJ2-1	.	TGTGCCAGTAGTATAGGGGCTGTTACCTACAATGAGCAGTTCTTC	CASSIGAVTYNEQFF
TRBD1	TRBV5-5	TRBJ1-3	few	TGTGCCAGCAGTTGGGGGACAGGAGAGAGGGGAAACACCATATATTTT	CASSWGTGERGNTIYF
TRBD1	TRBV7-8	TRBJ1-5	few	TGTGCCAGCAGCCCGGACAGGGGCGGAAATCAGCCCCAGCATTTT	CASSPDRGGNQPQHF
.	TRBV10-1	TRBJ2-2	once	TGCGCCAGCAGGATGGGGGGAAGAAGTATCACCGGGGAGCTGTTTTTT	CASRMGGRSITGELFF
.	TRBV19	TRBJ2-2	.	TGTGCCAGTAGCGAAACAGGGTCGAACCCTGGGGAGCTGTTTTTT	CASSETGSNPGELFF
.	TRBV14	TRBJ2-5	.	TGTGCCAGCAGCCAAGATCCCGGGACAACTACCCAGTACTTC	CASSQDPGTTTQYF
TRBD2	TRBV7-6	TRBJ2-1	.	TGTGCCAGCAGCCCAATGCGGCTAGCGGGAATTCGGTCGAATGAGCAGTTCTTC	CASSPMRLAGIRSNEQFF
.	TRBV5-1	TRBJ2-7	.	TGCGCCAGCAGCTTGGGCCCCGAAATTAGCTCCTACGAGCAGTACTTC	CASSLGPEISSYEQYF
TRBD1	TRBV18	TRBJ1-4	.	TGTGCCAGCTCACCTTCGGGACAGGGCCTCTTTAATGAAAAACTGTTTTTT	CASSPSGQGLFNEKLFF
TRBD1	TRBV7-8	TRBJ2-2	.	TGTGCCAGCAGCTTAGGTTCAGGGGGCCCCGGGGAGCTGTTTTTT	CASSLGSGGPGELFF
.	TRBV2	TRBJ1-5	.	TGTGCCAGCAGAAACAGGTTGTACAGCAATCAGCCCCAGCATTTT	CASRNRLYSNQPQHF